The 5 T cell receptor beta chains given below trace back to one sample, sequenced in a study of blood T cell repertoires in COVID-19. The protocol was immunoSEQ multiplex PCR, while the TCRdb copy is restricted to in-frame clones and leaves out a portion. This table holds approximately 87,000 clones, more than 85% found once. Sequencing was carried out using peripheral blood. Receptors were obtained from a man between 65 and 80 years old with active or convalescent COVID-19.

V is TRBV12-3 or TRBV12-4 and J is TRBJ2-7; the match to TRBD1 covers 7 bases. V shed 6 bases and J 6 bases; nucleotides not matched to a gene: 2. The CDR3 is 11 amino acids. In DNA form, the CDR3 reads TGTGCCAGCAGCTCAGGGGGCGAGCAGTACTTC. It encodes CASSSGGEQYF.

The chain joins TRBV3-1 (or the pseudogene TRBV3-2) to TRBJ2-2; a possible D gene is TRBD1 (6 bases). Germline V CDR1 and CDR2: LGHDT, YNNKEL (reference sequence). V was trimmed by 4 bases and J by 0 bases, leaving 12 bases between them. The CDR3 totals 16 residues. The CDR3 DNA is TGTGCCAGCAGCCGCGCTGGGACAACGAACACCGGGGAGCTGTTTTTT. Its protein product is CASSRAGTTNTGELFF.

The rearrangement joins TRBV11-2 to TRBJ2-7; the D gene is possibly TRBD1 (6 bases). Trimming stripped 1 base from V and 7 bases from J, with 17 bases between. The germline V gene has CDR1 SGHAT and CDR2 FQNNGV. This CDR3 has 15 residues. The CDR3 loop reads CASSLGSGARGEQYF. The CDR3 DNA is TGTGCCAGCAGCTTAGGATCAGGGGCGAGAGGGGAGCAGTACTTC.

The rearrangement links TRBV6-6 to TRBJ2-1, with TRBD2 matching 14 bases. V was pared by 7 bases and J by 3 bases, with 5 bases of the junction left unmatched. CDR3 length equals 16 residues. CDR1 is MNHNY, CDR2 SVGAGI, per germline (reference sequence). The CDR3 region has the DNA TGTGCCAGCACCCCGGGACTAGCGGGAGTCTACAATGAGCAGTTCTTC. It codes for CASTPGLAGVYNEQFF.

This rearrangement joins TRBV30 to TRBJ1-1, with TRBD1 matching 7 bases. The CDR3 covers 16 residues. J gave up 1 base and V 4 bases, and 12 bases lay outside the gene matches. Germline assignment: CDR1 GTSNPN and CDR2 SVGIG (reference sequence). CDR3 region: CAWTPLTGFGNTEAFF. The CDR3 nucleotides read TGTGCCTGGACCCCCTTGACAGGGTTTGGGAACACTGAAGCTTTCTTT.